The 15 T cell receptor beta chains in this list originate from one sample, sequenced in a study of regulatory T cells in long-lasting Graves disease. Time point here: newly diagnosed GD, antithyroid drugs for less than 3 months. From PBMCs, RNA was extracted and then used to make the TCR library. Building the TCR beta libraries relied on iRepertoire HTBI primers, and CDR3 regions underwent Arm-PCR. MiXCR was run by TCRdb on the multiplex PCR reads, yielding one entry per CDR3 protein. The sample has 250,000 to 300,000 distinct CDR3 sequences, approximately 20% seen once. These data are also associated with another study on T cells in Graves' hyperthyroidism and ophthalmopathy.

Sample: peripheral blood mononuclear cells (PBMCs), taken at new diagnosis, from a patient treated with antithyroid drugs. These receptors were collected from a woman between 25 and 40 years old with Graves disease.

This clonotype was counted ten times or more. The chain's CDR3 is CASSLVAGGDNEQFF. CDR3 nucleotide sequence: TGTGCCAGCAGCTTAGTAGCGGGGGGGGACAATGAGCAGTTCTTC. J is TRBJ2-1 and V is TRBV11-2; 11 bases are a match to TRBD2. Looked up from germline, CDR1 is SGHAT and CDR2 is FQNNGV. The CDR3 has 15 residues. The trim removed 1 base at V and 5 bases at J, leaving 1 base unmatched.

The table lists this clonotype with many counts. The chain uses TRBV4-1 and TRBJ1-3, with 9 nucleotides matching TRBD1. The germline V gene encodes CDR1 MGHRA and CDR2 YSYEKL. The CDR3 has 16 amino acids. The junction had 4 bases not matched to a gene; V was cut back by 2 bases and J by 2 bases. This CDR3 reads CASSQYRGRPGNTIYF. The CDR3 DNA follows: TGCGCCAGCAGCCAATACAGGGGGCGCCCTGGAAACACCATATATTTT.

This clonotype has a handful of counts. V gene TRBV20-1 combines with J gene TRBJ1-1; D uncertain. The CDR3 length is 15 residues. V lost 2 bases and J lost 6, with 19 bases in between. CDR1 is DFQATT and CDR2 is SNEGSKA in the germline V gene (reference sequence). DNA for the CDR3: TGCAGTGCTAGAAGTTCAAAAGGGTACAGCGCTGAAGCTTTCTTT. Protein sequence: CSARSSKGYSAEAFF.

This clonotype was counted at least ten times. The genes are TRBV6-2 or TRBV6-3 and TRBJ1-2, with TRBD1 identical over 8 bases. Germline V gene lookup returns CDR1 MNHEY and CDR2 SVGEGT. The trim removed 6 bases at V and 3 bases at J, leaving 12 bases unmatched. The CDR3 consists of 16 residues. The CDR3 DNA is TGTGCCAGCAGCAAACCCTTCACGACAGGGGACTATGGCTACACCTTC. The encoded protein is CASSKPFTTGDYGYTF.

The chain recombines TRBV9 with TRBJ2-5; D is ambiguous. CDR3 length equals 13 residues. V dropped 2 bases and J dropped 5 bases, with 10 bases sitting between them. CDR1 is SGDLS and CDR2 is YYNGEE in the germline V gene. In DNA form, the CDR3 reads TGTGCCAGCAGCGTCTCTGTCCTGGAGACCCAGTACTTC. It specifies CASSVSVLETQYF.

The rearrangement links TRBV19 to TRBJ1-1, with a possible D match to TRBD1 (5 bases). Trimming left V 7 bases short and J 4 bases short, with 13 bases between. The V gene's germline CDR1 is LNHDA and CDR2 SQIVND (reference sequence). This CDR3 comprises 13 residues. CDR3: CASMGRGFTEAFF. The CDR3 region has the DNA TGTGCCAGTATGGGTCGGGGGTTCACTGAAGCTTTCTTT.

Note on this clonotype: A far larger clone is off by one base, so a read error is likely. The rearrangement uses TRBV7-2 and TRBJ1-1; no reliable D call. In germline, CDR1 is SGHTA, CDR2 FQGNSA. The CDR3 extends over 15 amino acids. The DNA for the CDR3 is TGTCCCAGCAGATCCGTTATAGGGTACGGCACTGAAGCTTTCTTT. It specifies CPSRSVIGYGTEAFF.

The chain joins TRBV18 to TRBJ2-2, with 9 bases fitting TRBD1. V was pared by 2 bases and J by 5 bases, with 3 bases of the junction left unmatched. The CDR3 totals 15 residues. Germline lookup yields CDR1 KGHSH and CDR2 LQKENI. The CDR3 DNA follows: TGTGCCAGCTCACCAGGACAGGGGAGAACCGGGGAGCTGTTTTTT. Its protein product is CASSPGQGRTGELFF.

This clonotype was counted a few times. This rearrangement joins TRBV20-1 to TRBJ2-7; no definite D call. Trimming took off 3 bases at V and 13 bases at J, with 22 bases between the two ends. Germline CDR1 is DFQATT and CDR2 is SNEGSKA (reference sequence). This CDR3 spans 13 amino acids. CDR3 DNA: TGCAGTGCTAGTACTCCCCAAGAGGCTCTAGAATACTTC. Translated, it gives CSASTPQEALEYF.

There are many counts of this clonotype. The V call is TRBV6-5, the J call TRBJ2-1, with 8 nucleotides matching TRBD2. The length of the CDR3 is 15 residues. Germline V gene sequence: CDR1 MNHEY, CDR2 SVGAGI. The trim removed 4 bases at V and 2 bases at J, leaving 4 bases unmatched. CDR3 protein: CASSLAGKTYNEQFF. The CDR3 DNA is TGTGCCAGCAGTTTAGCGGGGAAAACCTACAATGAGCAGTTCTTC.

V gene TRBV4-1 combines with J gene TRBJ2-2; no clear D. Germline V lookup: CDR1 MGHRA, CDR2 YSYEKL. The CDR3 loop spans 14 amino acids. Trimming shortened V by 1 base and J by 8 bases, and 11 bases separated the two germline ends. The CDR3 here is CASSQVLRVGELFF. CDR3 sequence (DNA): TGCGCCAGCAGCCAAGTTCTCCGTGTGGGGGAGCTGTTTTTT.

This clonotype appeared many times. J is TRBJ1-2 and V is TRBV29-1; 9 bases are a match to TRBD1. There are 13 residues in the CDR3. V was clipped by 8 bases and J by 8 bases; unmatched bases: 12. Germline V gives CDR1 SQVTM, CDR2 ANQGSEA. The CDR3 DNA follows: TGCAGCTTTACTCCGGGACAGGGTTCCGGCTACACCTTC. It codes for CSFTPGQGSGYTF.

This clonotype was seen ten or more times. The chain carries TRBV12-3 or TRBV12-4 and TRBJ2-1; no definite D call. V shed 2 bases and J shed 1 base, with 9 bases lying between them. The CDR3 is 15 residues long. CDR3 in amino acids: CASSLQGPSYNEQFF. The CDR3 nucleotides are TGTGCCAGCAGTTTACAAGGGCCGTCCTACAATGAGCAGTTCTTC.

This clonotype was observed many times. The rearrangement links TRBV6-2 or TRBV6-3 to TRBJ2-2; a weak D match, TRBD2 (7 bases). The CDR3 extends over 16 amino acids. The germline gives CDR1 MNHEY, CDR2 SVGEGT. Trimming shortened V by 7 bases and J by 3 bases, and 18 bases separated the two germline ends. The CDR3 DNA follows: TGTGCCAGCACAGATGCGGGGGCGCCGGACACCGGGGAGCTGTTTTTT. This codes for CASTDAGAPDTGELFF.

This clonotype showed up many times. The chain carries TRBV3-1 and TRBJ2-3; 7 bases line up with TRBD2. Trimming removed 5 bases from V and 0 bases from J; junction bases left unmatched: 5. Germline V gene lookup returns CDR1 LGHDT and CDR2 YNNKEL (reference sequence). This CDR3 contains 15 residues. Here the CDR3 reads CASSGRGESTDTQYF. DNA for the CDR3: TGTGCCAGCAGCGGACGGGGGGAGAGCACAGATACGCAGTATTTT.